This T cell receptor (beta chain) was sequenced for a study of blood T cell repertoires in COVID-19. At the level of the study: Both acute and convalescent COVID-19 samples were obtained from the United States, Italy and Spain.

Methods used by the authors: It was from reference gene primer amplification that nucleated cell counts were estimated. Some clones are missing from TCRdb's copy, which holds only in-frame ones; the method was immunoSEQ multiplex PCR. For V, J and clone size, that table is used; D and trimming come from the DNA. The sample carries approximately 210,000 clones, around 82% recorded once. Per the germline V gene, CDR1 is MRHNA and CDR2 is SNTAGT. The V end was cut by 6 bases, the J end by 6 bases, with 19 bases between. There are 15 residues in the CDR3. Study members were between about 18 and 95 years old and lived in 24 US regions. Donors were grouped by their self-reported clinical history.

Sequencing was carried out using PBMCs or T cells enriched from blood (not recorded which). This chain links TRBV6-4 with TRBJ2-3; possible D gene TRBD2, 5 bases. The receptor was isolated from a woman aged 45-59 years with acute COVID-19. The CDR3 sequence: CASRRDYARQDTQYF. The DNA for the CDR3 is TGTGCCAGCAGACGAGACTATGCTCGCCAGGATACGCAGTATTTT.